This T cell receptor beta chain was identified during a study of T-cell memory formation after mild COVID-19. Germline V gives CDR1 SQVTM, CDR2 ANQGSEA. The ends lost 4 bases at V and 8 bases at J; junction bases unmatched: 6. The CDR3 runs 13 residues. This clonotype was picked up a small number of times. Its antigen is unknown. Using its own MiXCR run on the 5' RACE reads, TCRdb lists one record per CDR3 protein. This sample carries about 58,000 distinct CDR3 sequences, around a quarter of them seen once, and the ten largest clones take roughly 47%. Broader study findings: The study found contracting CD4+ clones mainly in CM and EM and contracting CD8+ clones in EMRA.

The chain uses TRBV29-1 and TRBJ2-1, with 9 bases aligning to TRBD1. The receptor was isolated from a man younger than 35 who had mild COVID-19 (a few samples of this study predate the infection). Cell type and time point are not known. The sequenced sample was PBMCs or a T cell subset sorted from them (not recorded which). CDR3 in amino acids: CSVVGQGIYEQFF. The CDR3 nucleotides are TGCAGCGTTGTGGGACAGGGTATCTATGAGCAGTTCTTC.